What follows is one TCR beta chain and its context. Its antigen is currently not known. Within one base of it there is no much larger clone, and no base qualities were kept. TCRbeta CDR3 regions were amplified from genomic DNA using the immunoSEQ Assay, a bias-controlled multiplex PCR. In the paper's pipeline: The number of nucleated cells in each sample was estimated from the amplification of reference gene primers within the assay. To quantify the absolute abundance of each unique TCRbeta CDR3 rearrangement, sequence reads were collapsed and filtered. For each sample, productive Simpson clonality was calculated by taking the square root of Simpson's diversity index across productive rearrangements. TCRdb took over this immuneACCESS table, retaining in-frame rearrangements with V and J assigned. Such tables are incomplete; in checked studies, under half of the missing clones stem from an unresolved V gene, and the remainder is unexplained. The DNA was the basis for D and trimming; V, J and clone size are from that table. Present in this sample are approximately 75,000 clones, about 88% of which were seen just once. Together, the top ten hold less than 7.5% of the sample.

Trimming at the junction amounts to 3 bases on V and 2 bases on J, and the germline ends lie 16 bases apart. The CDR3 starts with the cysteine, ends with the phenylalanine, and has 16 residues. CDR3 DNA is the only sequence kept; it has 48 bases, read in frame from the first base. Reading the germline V gene (reference sequence) gives CDR1 LGHDT and CDR2 YNNKEL. At one collaborating source in Seattle, patients were enrolled during active infection and were followed longitudinally through the course of disease. Collaborating institutions collected whole blood in K2EDTA tubes following their own protocols. For TCRbeta analysis, collaborators shipped samples as frozen whole blood, isolated PBMCs, or DNA extracted from either of those sample types. The source of the sample is a study of blood T cell repertoires in COVID-19 (dated by TCRdb to the early 2020s). For the wider study: Samples from collaborators originated in the United States, Italy and Spain and spanned both the acute and convalescent phases of COVID-19. The prospective study material was composed of cDNA or gDNA derived from T cells, B-cell-depleted T cells, or PBMCs. Subjects who had been exposed to COVID-19, were actively infected with it, or had recovered from it provided the deeply sampled blood TCRbeta repertoires that made up the dataset. The repertoires were released in a freely available public database intended as a resource for research on the immune response to SARS-CoV-2. Samples were obtained from the ongoing ImmuneRACE study (first 160 participants) and from some 1,300 subjects provided by 6 global collaborators. The sample metadata nearly always contained a de-identified subject ID, COVID-19 status, age in years and sex. HLA class I and class II types, where available, came from metadata supplied by the sample provider rather than from assay-based typing.

What the study reported, not specific to this receptor: The quantity of clinical and demographic metadata differed by source and by participant and was supplied without curation.

In this chain, TRBV3-1 (or the pseudogene TRBV3-2) is recombined with TRBJ2-5; a weak D assignment points to TRBD2 (5 bases agree). This sequence was found in a man of 80 years or more with COVID-19, enrolled during active disease. Sequencing used peripheral blood. The nucleotide sequence is TGTGCCAGCAGCCACTTTCGGAGTAGCGCTCAAGAGACCCAGTACTTC. Its amino acids are CASSHFRSSAQETQYF.